These 19 T cell receptor beta chains originate from one sample sequenced in a study of blood T cell repertoires in COVID-19. The method was immunoSEQ multiplex PCR; TCRdb's version includes in-frame clones alone and lacks a portion of them. Of 130,000 to 150,000 clones detected, over 80% appear once; the ten largest clones hold approximately 40%. The specimen sequenced was peripheral blood. Every receptor here comes from a man between 45 and 60 years old who had recovered from COVID-19.

V is TRBV3-1 (or the pseudogene TRBV3-2) and J is TRBJ2-3; 7 bases align to TRBD2. Germline-derived CDR1 and CDR2 are LGHDT and YNNKEL (reference sequence). The CDR3 totals 16 residues. Unmatched junction bases numbered 12, after V lost 5 bases and J lost 4 bases. The DNA for the CDR3 is TGTGCCAGCAGCTCCCCAGTCAGCGGGGTCCCAGATACGCAGTATTTT. Residues: CASSSPVSGVPDTQYF.

The genes are TRBV5-1 and TRBJ2-3, with a possible D match to TRBD2 (5 bases). The CDR3 has 15 amino acids. The germline gives CDR1 SGHRS, CDR2 YFSETQ. Trimming shortened V by 0 bases and J by 2 bases, and 10 bases separated the two germline ends. Written as DNA, the CDR3 is TGCGCCAGCAGCTTGGCCACGGGGTACACAGATACGCAGTATTTT. As protein: CASSLATGYTDTQYF.

The CDR3 DNA reads TGTGCCAGTAGCGACCCAACGGGACAGCGCTTCGGGGGCTACACCTTC. Its translation is CASSDPTGQRFGGYTF. The V call is TRBV19, the J call TRBJ1-2; 7 positions agree with TRBD1. J lost 8 bases, V lost 6 bases, and 18 bases had no gene match. Germline CDR1 LNHDA, CDR2 SQIVND (reference sequence). There are 16 residues in the CDR3. The variable domain in full, with the rest retrieved from reference TRBV19 and TRBJ1-2, is DGGITQSPKYLFRKEGQNVTLSCEQNLNHDAMYWYRQDPGQGLRLIYYSQIVNDFQKGDIAEGYSVSREKKESFPLTVTSAQKNPTAFYLCASSDPTGQRFGGYTFGSGTRLTVV.

The chain joins TRBV19 to TRBJ1-5; maybe TRBD1 (5 bases). Germline V gene sequence: CDR1 LNHDA, CDR2 SQIVND (reference sequence). The V gene lost 2 bases and the J gene lost 7 bases, with 9 bases spanning the gap. The CDR3 is 13 residues long. The DNA of the CDR3 is TGTGCCAGTAGTATATCGGAGGGGCAGCCCCAGCATTTT. This translates into CASSISEGQPQHF.

This clone was counted once. The V call is TRBV19, the J call TRBJ2-6; no clear D. V was pared by 5 bases and J by 0 bases, with 5 bases between. The CDR3 spans 14 residues. Germline values: CDR1 LNHDA, CDR2 SQIVND (reference sequence). CDR3 coding DNA: TGTGCCAGTAGTTCCATCTCTGGGGCCAACGTCCTGACTTTC. It codes for CASSSISGANVLTF.

The V and J genes are TRBV6-5 and TRBJ1-2; 9 bases fit TRBD1. The CDR3 covers 14 residues. Germline V gene sequence: CDR1 MNHEY, CDR2 SVGAGI. Trimming at V came to 6 bases and at J to 7 bases, leaving 9 bases not matched to a gene. Written as DNA, the CDR3 is TGTGCCAGCAGGGGACAGGGAGCCGGTGGTGGCTACACCTTC. It yields the protein CASRGQGAGGGYTF.

The chain links TRBV7-6 to TRBJ1-1; TRBD1 is a possible D gene (5 bases). This CDR3 region has 13 residues. V was pared by 3 bases and J by 7 bases, with 12 bases between. Germline V gives CDR1 SGHVS, CDR2 FNYEAQ. The CDR3 sequence is CASSLSVGGEAFF. The CDR3 DNA is TGTGCCAGCAGCTTGTCGGTGGGGGGTGAAGCTTTCTTT.

The V gene is TRBV29-1, the J gene TRBJ1-1, with D possibly matching TRBD1 (5 bases). Germline assignment: CDR1 SQVTM and CDR2 ANQGSEA. This CDR3 spans 13 amino acids. V was cut by 4 bases and J by 1 base, with 10 bases left in between. The CDR3, as DNA: TGCAGCGTTGGTCGGGGGTGGAACACTGAAGCTTTCTTT. This encodes CSVGRGWNTEAFF.

The genes are TRBV5-4 and TRBJ1-1; D remains ambiguous. This CDR3 has 13 amino acids. Trimming cost V 0 bases and J 3 bases, with 6 bases left between them. Germline lookup yields CDR1 SGHNT and CDR2 YYREEE (reference sequence). As DNA, the CDR3 is TGTGCCAGCAGCTTGGTCGGGGACACTGAAGCTTTCTTT. It is translated as CASSLVGDTEAFF.

The rearrangement links TRBV6-6 to TRBJ1-5; D possibly corresponds to TRBD1 (6 bases). The V gene's germline CDR1 is MNHNY and CDR2 SVGAGI (reference sequence). Between the trimmed V and J ends, which lost 5 bases and 1 base, there was a span of 12 bases. This CDR3 region has 15 residues. The CDR3 nucleotides are TGTGCCAGCAGTCAACAGGGCCTGAGCAATCAGCCCCAGCATTTT. Protein product: CASSQQGLSNQPQHF.

The chain combines TRBV13 with TRBJ2-7, with TRBD2 as a possible D gene (6 bases). V gave up 7 bases and J gave up 0 bases, with 13 bases separating them. The CDR3 contains 14 residues. Germline loops: CDR1 PRHDT, CDR2 FYEKMQ (reference sequence). The CDR3 sequence is CASKRRESSYEQYF. The DNA for the CDR3 is TGTGCCAGCAAGAGACGGGAGAGCTCCTACGAGCAGTACTTC.

The V gene is TRBV7-8, the J gene TRBJ2-7, with TRBD1 identical over 12 bases. V dropped 9 bases and J dropped 5; count of bases not matched to a gene: 8. This CDR3 is 14 amino acids long. The germline V gene encodes CDR1 SGHVS and CDR2 FQNEAQ. CDR3: CASSRDRGPDEQYF. DNA for the CDR3: TGTGCCAGTTCCCGGGACAGGGGGCCGGACGAGCAGTACTTC.

This chain joins TRBV7-3 and TRBJ2-6, with TRBD2 matching over 11 bases. The J segment lost 0 bases and the V segment lost 3 bases, leaving 7 bases of the junction unmatched. The CDR3 totals 19 residues. Germline-derived CDR1 and CDR2 are SGHTA and FQGTGA. CDR3 nucleotides: TGTGCCAGCAGCTTGATAGCGGGGGGGCCTCACTCTGGGGCCAACGTCCTGACTTTC. This sequence encodes CASSLIAGGPHSGANVLTF.

For the CDR3, the DNA is TGTGCCAGCAGCTTGGGAGGACAGGGAGTGAATGAGCAGTTCTTC. This gives the protein CASSLGGQGVNEQFF. The chain combines TRBV5-8 with TRBJ2-1, with 8 nucleotides matching TRBD1. Losses at the gene ends were 0 bases for V and 7 bases for J; bases not matched to a gene: 6. Germline-derived CDR1 and CDR2 are SGHTS and YDEGEE. The CDR3 is made up of 15 amino acids.

The J gene is TRBJ1-1, the V gene TRBV5-6; tentative D call: TRBD1 (5 bases). Germline values: CDR1 SGHDT, CDR2 YYEEEE. CDR3 length equals 13 residues. Trimming pared 3 bases from V and 7 bases from J, leaving 13 bases between. This CDR3 reads CASSSSDMLEAFF. The CDR3 DNA is TGTGCCAGCAGCTCCTCGGACATGCTTGAAGCTTTCTTT. The complete variable domain, with remaining parts taken from reference TRBV5-6 and TRBJ1-1, reads DAGVTQSPTHLIKTRGQQVTLRCSPKSGHDTVSWYQQALGQGPQFIFQYYEEEERQRGNFPDRFSGHQFPNYSSELNVNALLLGDSALYLCASSSSDMLEAFFGQGTRLTVV.

V and J are TRBV11-2 and TRBJ1-3; D gene ambiguous. This CDR3 contains 14 residues. The germline V gene has CDR1 SGHAT and CDR2 FQNNGV. V was cut by 5 bases and J by 0 bases, with 8 bases left in between. The CDR3 here is CASSPLLSGNTIYF. CDR3 DNA: TGTGCCAGCAGCCCCCTCCTCTCTGGAAACACCATATATTTT.

The CDR3 sequence: CASSWDKFGTEAFF. The CDR3 coding sequence is TGTGCCAGTAGTTGGGACAAATTTGGCACTGAAGCTTTCTTT. The V gene is TRBV19, the J gene TRBJ1-1; TRBD1 is a possible D gene (6 bases). CDR1 is LNHDA and CDR2 is SQIVND in the germline V gene (reference sequence). The CDR3 has 14 residues. V gave up 5 bases and J gave up 4 bases, with 14 bases separating them.

This clone has a single count. The rearrangement joins TRBV10-3 to TRBJ2-1; 8 bases map to TRBD2. Looked up from germline, CDR1 is ENHRY and CDR2 is SYGVKD. V gave up 4 bases and J gave up 7 bases; unmatched junction bases: 12. This CDR3 has 16 amino acids. The CDR3 spells CAISAPRLAGGNEQFF. DNA for the CDR3: TGTGCCATCAGTGCACCTCGTTTGGCGGGGGGTAATGAGCAGTTCTTC.

Worth noting for this clone: Other nucleotide sequences in the sample specify the same CDR3. The chain uses TRBV25-1 and TRBJ2-3, with D uncertain. The ends were cut back, 0 bases at V and 0 bases at J, with 7 bases in the middle. This CDR3 is 15 amino acids long. Germline V gene data show CDR1 as MGHDK and CDR2 as SYGVNS. The CDR3 here is CASSEYGGSTDTQYF. Here the CDR3 DNA reads TGTGCCAGCAGTGAATATGGCGGTAGCACAGATACGCAGTATTTT.